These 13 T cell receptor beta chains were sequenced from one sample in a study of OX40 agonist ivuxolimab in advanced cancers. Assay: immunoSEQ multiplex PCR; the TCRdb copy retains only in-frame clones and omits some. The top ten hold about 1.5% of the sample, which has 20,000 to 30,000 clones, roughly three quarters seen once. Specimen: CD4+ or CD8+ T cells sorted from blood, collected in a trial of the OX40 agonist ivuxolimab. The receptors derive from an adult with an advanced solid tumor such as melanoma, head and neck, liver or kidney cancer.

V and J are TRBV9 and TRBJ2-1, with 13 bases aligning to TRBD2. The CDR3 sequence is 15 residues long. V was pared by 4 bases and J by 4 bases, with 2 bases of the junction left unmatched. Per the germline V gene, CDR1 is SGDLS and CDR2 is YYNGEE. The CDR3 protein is CASSLTSGGYNEQFF. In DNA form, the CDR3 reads TGTGCCAGCAGCCTGACTAGCGGGGGGTACAATGAGCAGTTCTTC.

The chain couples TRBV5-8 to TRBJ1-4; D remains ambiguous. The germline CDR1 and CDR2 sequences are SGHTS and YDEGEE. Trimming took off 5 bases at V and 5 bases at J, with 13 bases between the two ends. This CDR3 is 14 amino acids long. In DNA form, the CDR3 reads TGTGCCAGCAGTCCCGTCGGGGTCAATGAAAAACTGTTTTTT. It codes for CASSPVGVNEKLFF.

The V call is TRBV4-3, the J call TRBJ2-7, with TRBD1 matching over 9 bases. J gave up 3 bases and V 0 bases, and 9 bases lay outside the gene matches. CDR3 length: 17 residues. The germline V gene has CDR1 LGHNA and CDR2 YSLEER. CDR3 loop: CASSQDRVGTGLYEQYF. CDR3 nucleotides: TGCGCCAGCAGCCAAGATCGAGTCGGGACAGGGCTCTACGAGCAGTACTTC.

The CDR3 sequence is CASSLDSTDTQYF. The CDR3 DNA sequence: TGTGCCAGCAGCTTAGATAGCACAGATACGCAGTATTTT. The V gene is TRBV5-4, the J gene TRBJ2-3; no definite D call. The CDR3 loop spans 13 amino acids. V was shortened by 2 bases and J by 0 bases, with 4 bases between the two germline ends. From germline, CDR1 is SGHNT and CDR2 YYREEE (reference sequence).

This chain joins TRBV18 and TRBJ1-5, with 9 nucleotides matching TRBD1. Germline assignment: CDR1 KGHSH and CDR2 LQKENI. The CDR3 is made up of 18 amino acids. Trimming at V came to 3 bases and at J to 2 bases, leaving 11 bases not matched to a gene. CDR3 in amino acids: CASSPTGGMTIGNQPQHF. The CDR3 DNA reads TGTGCCAGCTCACCGACAGGGGGGATGACGATCGGCAATCAGCCCCAGCATTTT.

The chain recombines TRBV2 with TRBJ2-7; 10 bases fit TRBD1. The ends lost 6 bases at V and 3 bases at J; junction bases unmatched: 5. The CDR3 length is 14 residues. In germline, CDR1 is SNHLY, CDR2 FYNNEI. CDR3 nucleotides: TGTGCCAGCAGCCCAGGGACAGGGGACTACGAGCAGTACTTC. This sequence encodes CASSPGTGDYEQYF.

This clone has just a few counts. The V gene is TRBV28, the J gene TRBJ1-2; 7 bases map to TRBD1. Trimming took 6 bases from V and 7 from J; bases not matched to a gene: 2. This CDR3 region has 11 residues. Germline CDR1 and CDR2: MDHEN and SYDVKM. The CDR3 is CASSSGGGYTF. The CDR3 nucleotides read TGTGCCAGCAGCTCAGGGGGTGGCTACACCTTC.

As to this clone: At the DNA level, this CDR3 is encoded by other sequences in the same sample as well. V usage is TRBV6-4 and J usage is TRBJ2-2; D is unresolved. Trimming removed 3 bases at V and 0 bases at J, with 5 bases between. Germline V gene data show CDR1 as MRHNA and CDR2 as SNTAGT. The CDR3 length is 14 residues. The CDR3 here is CASSEVANTGELFF. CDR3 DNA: TGTGCCAGCAGTGAGGTCGCGAACACCGGGGAGCTGTTTTTT.

The CDR3 DNA is TGTGCCAGCTCACCACGGGACATCTACGAGCAGTACTTC. Residues: CASSPRDIYEQYF. The chain couples TRBV18 to TRBJ2-7, with D perhaps matching TRBD1 (6 bases). CDR1 and CDR2 from the germline V gene are KGHSH and LQKENI. CDR3 length equals 13 residues. V lost 1 base, J lost 3 bases, and 7 bases lay in between.

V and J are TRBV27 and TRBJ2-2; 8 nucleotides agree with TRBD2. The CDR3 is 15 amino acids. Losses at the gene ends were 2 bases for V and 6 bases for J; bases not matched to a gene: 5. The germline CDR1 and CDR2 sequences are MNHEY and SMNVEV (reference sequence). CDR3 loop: CASSLAAGAPGELFF. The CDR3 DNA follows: TGTGCCAGCAGTTTAGCAGCGGGGGCCCCCGGGGAGCTGTTTTTT.

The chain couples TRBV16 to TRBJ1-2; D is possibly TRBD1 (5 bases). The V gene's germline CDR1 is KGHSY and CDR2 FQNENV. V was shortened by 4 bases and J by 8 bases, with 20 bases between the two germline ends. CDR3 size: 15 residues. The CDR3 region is CASSPGTSTASGYTF. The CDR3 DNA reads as TGTGCCAGCAGCCCCGGGACCTCCACGGCAAGCGGCTACACCTTC. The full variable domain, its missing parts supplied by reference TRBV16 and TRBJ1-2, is GEEVAQTPKHLVRGEGQKAKLYCAPIKGHSYVFWYQQVLKNEFKFLISFQNENVFDETGMPKERFSAKCLPNSPCSLEIQATKLEDSAVYFCASSPGTSTASGYTFGSGTRLTVV.

CDR3 protein: CASGNRGSTGELFF. The CDR3 DNA reads TGTGCCAGCGGCAACAGGGGAAGCACCGGGGAGCTGTTTTTT. The chain has TRBV6-1 and TRBJ2-2, with TRBD1 matching over 7 bases. The trim removed 8 bases at V and 4 bases at J, leaving 7 bases unmatched. Germline CDR1 reads MNHNS; CDR2 reads SASEGT. CDR3 length: 14 residues.

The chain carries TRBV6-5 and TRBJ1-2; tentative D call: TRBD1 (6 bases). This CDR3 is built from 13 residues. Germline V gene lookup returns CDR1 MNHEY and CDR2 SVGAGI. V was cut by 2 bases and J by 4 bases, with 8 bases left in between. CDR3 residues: CASSYGGGYGYTF. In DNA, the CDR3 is TGTGCCAGCAGTTACGGGGGCGGCTATGGCTACACCTTC.